The sequence of this TCR beta chain was determined in a study of CD8+ T cells in alopecia areata. At the level of the study: Patients in the treated group were given tofacitinib by mouth, 5 to 10 mg twice a day. Broader study findings: Uncertainty about whether baseline CD8+ expansion is linked to response remains, with one nonresponder.

Stated treatment: oral pan-JAK inhibitor, 5-10 mg twice daily. Researchers took lesional scalp punch biopsies and peripheral blood from people who were alopecia areata patients. Cell sorting on a FACSAria was used to separate CD4+ and CD8+ T cells from the PBMCs. cDNA reverse transcribed from extracted RNA served as the sequencing template. Sequencing used immunoSEQ multiplex PCR; TCRdb keeps in-frame clones, though not all of them. The repertoire holds 110,000 or so clones, with 50% to 65% as singletons. Trimming pared 3 bases from V and 11 bases from J, leaving 10 bases between. The CDR3 has 11 amino acids. Germline-derived CDR1 and CDR2 are SGHTA and FQGTGA. Comment on this clone: As yet, its antigen is unknown.

The chain is built from TRBV7-3 and TRBJ1-1, with no clear D. This sequence originates from a human donor with alopecia areata. The sequences come from CD4+ T cells sorted from blood, collected at week 24, from a patient treated with tofacitinib. The CDR3 sequence is CASSLSVVAFF. As DNA, the CDR3 is TGTGCCAGCAGCTTGAGCGTCGTGGCTTTCTTT.